This section outlines one TCR beta chain sequence together with its context. The antigen remains unidentified. This entry is derived from a study of shared clonotypes between healthy human individuals. Study-wide results and caveats: Generation probabilities of non-shared clonotypes were lower (relative to those shared by all four donors). Rarefaction analysis demonstrated incomplete sorted-subset sequencing notwithstanding large depth.

J gave up 8 bases and V 4 bases, and 4 bases lay outside the gene matches. Per germline, CDR1 KGHSH and CDR2 LQKENI. This CDR3 spans 13 amino acids. Assay: immunoSEQ multiplex PCR; the TCRdb copy retains only in-frame clones and omits some. The repertoire consists of around 980,000 clones, with 75% to 85% occurring once and the leading ten covering more than 0.55%. There were no recent acute infections or vaccinations among the donors, who were healthy HIV-negative adults. The chain combines TRBV18 with TRBJ2-1; 8 nucleotides align to TRBD2. The clonotype was recovered from a man aged 18 to 35 in good health. Some clones in this sample may be carry-over from other donors' samples. The specimen was memory CD4+ T cells from PBMCs. As for subset: CD45RA-negative fraction. The DNA of the CDR3 is TGTGCCAGCTCACTCCGGGAGGGGGATGAGCAGTTCTTC. Protein: CASSLREGDEQFF. The variable domain in full, with the rest retrieved from reference TRBV18 and TRBJ2-1, is NAGVMQNPRHLVRRRGQEARLRCSPMKGHSHVYWYRQLPEEGLKFMVYLQKENIIDESGMPKERFSAEFPKEGPSILRIQQVVRGDSAAYFCASSLREGDEQFFGPGTRLTVL.